This record covers a single TCR beta chain. Its antigen remains unidentified. RNA transcripts provided the source from which TCR beta CDR3 regions were amplified. The study used the HTBI primer set for a first-round RT-PCR of the TCR CDR3. Via MiXCR, TCRdb re-called the multiplex PCR reads, giving one row per CDR3 protein. Of about 180,000 distinct CDR3 sequences listed, about 18% were seen once; the top ten hold under 35%. The data are from a study of T cells in Graves' hyperthyroidism and ophthalmopathy. Study-wide findings and caveats: A model built on 13 V-J features separated ophthalmopathy from stable hyperthyroidism.

This CDR3 is built from 15 residues. After removal of 3 bases from V and 0 bases from J, the junction contained 1 base not matched to a gene. The germline gives CDR1 SGHVS, CDR2 FNYEAQ. The chain has TRBV7-6 and TRBJ1-2; 10 bases fit TRBD1. Material: blood. This receptor was obtained from a woman between 50 and 59 years old with Graves' hyperthyroidism. The CDR3 DNA is TGTGCCAGCAGCTTCGGGACAGGGGCTAACTATGGCTACACCTTC. Protein product: CASSFGTGANYGYTF. Using reference TRBV7-6 and TRBJ1-2 for the parts outside the CDR3, the full variable domain is GAGVSQSPRYKVTKRGQDVALRCDPISGHVSLYWYRQALGQGPEFLTYFNYEAQQDKSGLPNDRFSAERPEGSISTLTIQRTEQRDSAMYRCASSFGTGANYGYTFGSGTRLTVV.